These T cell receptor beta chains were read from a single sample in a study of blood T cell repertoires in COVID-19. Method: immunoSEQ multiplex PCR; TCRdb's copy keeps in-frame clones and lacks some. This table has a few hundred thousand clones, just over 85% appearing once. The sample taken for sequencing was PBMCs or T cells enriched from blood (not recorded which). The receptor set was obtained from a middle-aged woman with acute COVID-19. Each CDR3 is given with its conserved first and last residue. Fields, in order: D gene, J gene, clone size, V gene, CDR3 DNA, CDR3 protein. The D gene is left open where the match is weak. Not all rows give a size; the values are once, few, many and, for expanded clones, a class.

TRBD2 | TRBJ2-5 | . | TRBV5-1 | TGCGCCAGCACCCTCGGCCGGTGGACTAGCGAAGAGACCCAGTACTTC | CASTLGRWTSEETQYF
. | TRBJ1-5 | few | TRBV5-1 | TGCGCCAGCAGCTTGGGGGGCTTCAATCAGCCCCAGCATTTT | CASSLGGFNQPQHF
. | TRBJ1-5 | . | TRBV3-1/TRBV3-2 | TGTGCCAGCAGCCAAGATCCTACGTCCGGGCCCCAGCATTTT | CASSQDPTSGPQHF
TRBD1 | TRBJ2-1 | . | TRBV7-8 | TGTGCCGGTTCCCGGGACAGGGGGTTTGAGCAGTTCTTC | CAGSRDRGFEQFF
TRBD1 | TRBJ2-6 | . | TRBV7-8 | TGTGCCAGCAGCTCTTTAGCGGACAGGGGCCGCAACTCTGGGGCCAACGTCCTGACTTTC | CASSSLADRGRNSGANVLTF
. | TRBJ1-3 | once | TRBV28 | TGTGCCAGCCACTCTGGAAACACCATATATTTT | CASHSGNTIYF
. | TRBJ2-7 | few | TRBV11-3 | TGTGCCAGCAGCCCGGGGAGTCTAGCGACTCACGAGCAGTACTTC | CASSPGSLATHEQYF
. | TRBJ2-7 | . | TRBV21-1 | TGTGCCAGCTCGATCGGGGGAGTACGGGGAGACGAGCAGTACTTC | CASSIGGVRGDEQYF
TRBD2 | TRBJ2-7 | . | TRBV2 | TGTGCCAGCCGAGACGGGCGTTGGACTAGCGGGTTCACTATCACCTACGAGCAGTACTTC | CASRDGRWTSGFTITYEQYF
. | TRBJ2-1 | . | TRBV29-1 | TGCAGCGTTGAGAGGGACGGGAGCTCCTACAATGAGCAGTTCTTC | CSVERDGSSYNEQFF
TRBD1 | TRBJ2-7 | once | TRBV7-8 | TGTGCCAGCAGCTGGCCGACAGGGGACGAGCAGTACTTC | CASSWPTGDEQYF
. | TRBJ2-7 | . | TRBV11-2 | TGTGCCAGCAGCGTGCAGGGTTACGAGCAGTACTTC | CASSVQGYEQYF
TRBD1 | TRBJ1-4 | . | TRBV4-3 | TGCGCCAGCAGCCAAGTGGCTGGGACAGCAGCAACTAATGAAAAACTGTTTTTT | CASSQVAGTAATNEKLFF
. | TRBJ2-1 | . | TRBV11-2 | TGTGCCAGCAGCTTAGGAGGTGGCGGATATGAGCAGTTCTTC | CASSLGGGGYEQFF
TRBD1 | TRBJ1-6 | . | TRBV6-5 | TGTGCCAGCAGTTACTTGGGACAGGAATTGGCACCCCTCCACTTT | CASSYLGQELAPLHF
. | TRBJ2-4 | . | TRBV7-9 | TGTGCCAGCAGCTTAGTAGAGGCCAAAAACATTCAGTACTTC | CASSLVEAKNIQYF
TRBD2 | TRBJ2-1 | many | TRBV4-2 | TGTGCCAGCAGCCAAACGGGAGCGGGAGGCAATGAGCAGTTCTTC | CASSQTGAGGNEQFF
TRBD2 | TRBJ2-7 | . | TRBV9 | TGTGCCAGCGGAGTTAGCGGGAGCACCTACGAGCAGTACTTC | CASGVSGSTYEQYF
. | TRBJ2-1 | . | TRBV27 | TGTGCCAGCAGTTTTGAGGGCCCCTCCTACAATGAGCAGTTCTTC | CASSFEGPSYNEQFF
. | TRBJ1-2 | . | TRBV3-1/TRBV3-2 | TGTGCCAGCAGCCAAGACAGTCTTGAAAGCTACACCTTC | CASSQDSLESYTF
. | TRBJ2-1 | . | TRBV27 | TGTGCCAGCAGCCCGGACAGTTACAATGAGCAGTTCTTC | CASSPDSYNEQFF
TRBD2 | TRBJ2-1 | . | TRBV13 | TGTGCCAGCAGCTTAGGTTGGGCTAGCGGGGGCTACAATGAGCAGTTCTTC | CASSLGWASGGYNEQFF
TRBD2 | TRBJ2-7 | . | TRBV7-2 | TGTGCCAGCAGCTTAGCGCTGAGGTCTAGCGGGAGGGCTAATATTTACGAGCAGTACTTC | CASSLALRSSGRANIYEQYF
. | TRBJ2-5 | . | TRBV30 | TGTGCCTGGAGTGTACATAGCGACCGGGAGGAGACCCAGTACTTC | CAWSVHSDREETQYF
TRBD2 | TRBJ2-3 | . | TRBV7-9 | TGTGCCAGCAGCCCGCTTAGCGGCGGGAGATCAGATACGCAGTATTTT | CASSPLSGGRSDTQYF
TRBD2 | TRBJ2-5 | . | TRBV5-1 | TGCGCCAGCAGCTGGGGACTAGCGGGCCTAGACTTCCAAGAGACCCAGTACTTC | CASSWGLAGLDFQETQYF
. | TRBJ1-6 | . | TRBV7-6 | TGTGCCAGCAGCTCAGGAGGGGTGGGATCACCCCTCCACTTT | CASSSGGVGSPLHF
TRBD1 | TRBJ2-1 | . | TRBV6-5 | TGTGCCAGCAGTTCCTCTACAGGGGGCAAGTACAATGAGCAGTTCTTC | CASSSSTGGKYNEQFF
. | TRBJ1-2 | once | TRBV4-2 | TGTGCCAGCAGCCAAGAGGACCGCCGCGGGTTAGGCTACACCTTC | CASSQEDRRGLGYTF
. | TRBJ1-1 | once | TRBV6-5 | TGTGCCAGCAGTCCCCCCCCCAGGGGAGCGGAAGCTTTCTTT | CASSPPPRGAEAFF
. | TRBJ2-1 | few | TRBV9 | TGTGCCAGCAGCTCAATGACAAGGGGGAATGAGCAGTTCTTC | CASSSMTRGNEQFF
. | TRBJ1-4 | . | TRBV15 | TGTGCCACCAGCATCCACGGGTTAGAACTGTTTTTT | CATSIHGLELFF
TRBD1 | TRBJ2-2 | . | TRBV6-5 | TGTGCCAGCAGTTACGACAGGGGCACCGGGGAGCTGTTTTTT | CASSYDRGTGELFF
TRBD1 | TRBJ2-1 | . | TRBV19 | TGTGCCAGTAGTCCCCGGGACAGGGGGAAGAATGAGCAGTTCTTC | CASSPRDRGKNEQFF
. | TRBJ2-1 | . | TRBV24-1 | TGTGCCACCAGTGATTTCAGGTCGGGAGACTACAATGAGCAGTTCTTC | CATSDFRSGDYNEQFF
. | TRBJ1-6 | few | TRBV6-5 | TGTGCCAGCAGTTACTCGGGGGGGGGAGATTCACCCCTCCACTTT | CASSYSGGGDSPLHF
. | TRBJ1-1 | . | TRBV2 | TGTGCCAGCAGTAGAGGAGATCGAGTCACTGAAGCTTTCTTT | CASSRGDRVTEAFF
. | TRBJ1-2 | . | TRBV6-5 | TGTGCCAGCAGTTATTCCAGGGAAGGCTATGGCTACACCTTC | CASSYSREGYGYTF
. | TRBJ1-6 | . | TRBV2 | TGTGCCAGCCGCCAGAATTCACCCCTCCACTTT | CASRQNSPLHF
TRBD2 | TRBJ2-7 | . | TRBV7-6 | TGTGCCACCCGCGGGAGGCCCTACGAGCAGTACTTC | CATRGRPYEQYF
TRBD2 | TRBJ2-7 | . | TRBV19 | TGTGCCAGTAGTAGGACTAGCGGCGGAGGCAGCTCCTACGAGCAGTACTTC | CASSRTSGGGSSYEQYF
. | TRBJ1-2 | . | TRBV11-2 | TGTGCCAGCAGTTCCCACAACCGCCAGGTTTGGTATGGCTACACCTTC | CASSSHNRQVWYGYTF
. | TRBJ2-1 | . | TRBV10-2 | TGCGCCAGCAGTCCTCTCGCGCGGCACTCCTACAATGAGCAGTTCTTC | CASSPLARHSYNEQFF
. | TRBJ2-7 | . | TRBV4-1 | TGCGCCAGCAGCCCCCGCTCGGGTATAGTTGCCTACGAGCAGTACTTC | CASSPRSGIVAYEQYF
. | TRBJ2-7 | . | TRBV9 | TGTGCCAGCAATACCTACGAGCAGTACTTC | CASNTYEQYF
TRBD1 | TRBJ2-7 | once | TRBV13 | TGTGCCAGCAGACTGGGACAGGGGCATAAGGAGCAGTACTTC | CASRLGQGHKEQYF
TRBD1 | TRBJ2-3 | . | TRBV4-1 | TGCGCCAGCAGCCAAGATCCGGGACAGTTAACAGATACGCAGTATTTT | CASSQDPGQLTDTQYF
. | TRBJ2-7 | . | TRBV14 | TGTGCCAGCAGTCGCGGGACCTCCTACGAGCAGTACTTC | CASSRGTSYEQYF
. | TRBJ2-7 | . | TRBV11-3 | TGTGCCAGCAGCCCAACGCTCCCGGGACGGGAGGAGCAGTACTTC | CASSPTLPGREEQYF